This TCR beta chain was documented in a study of T cell repertoires in cytomegalovirus infection. As for the study in general: Carrying CMV and the relevant HLA type showed in public TCR beta signatures.

Via MiXCR, TCRdb re-called the reads, giving one row per CDR3 protein. This table has about 920,000 distinct CDR3 sequences, more than 25% appearing once. Study-wide results and limits: Based on cumulative public TCR beta family frequency, carriers of CMV plus the relevant HLA were identified.

This clonotype was recorded a few times. The antigen is undetermined. The germline V gene encodes CDR1 SGHTA and CDR2 FQGNSA. The V and J ends lost 7 bases and 5 bases, in that order; junction bases with no gene match: 9. The CDR3 is 17 amino acids. V usage is TRBV7-2 and J usage is TRBJ2-1, with TRBD2 matching over 15 bases. The sequence derives from a human donor in good health (CMV status not recorded). Some clones in this sample may be carry-over from other donors' samples. The sample was cultured CD8+ T cells from PBMCs, taken from culture after CMV antigen stimulation. This CDR3 reads CASTLGLAGGRDNEQFF. CDR3 nucleotides: TGTGCCAGCACTCTCGGACTAGCGGGGGGGCGAGACAATGAGCAGTTCTTC.